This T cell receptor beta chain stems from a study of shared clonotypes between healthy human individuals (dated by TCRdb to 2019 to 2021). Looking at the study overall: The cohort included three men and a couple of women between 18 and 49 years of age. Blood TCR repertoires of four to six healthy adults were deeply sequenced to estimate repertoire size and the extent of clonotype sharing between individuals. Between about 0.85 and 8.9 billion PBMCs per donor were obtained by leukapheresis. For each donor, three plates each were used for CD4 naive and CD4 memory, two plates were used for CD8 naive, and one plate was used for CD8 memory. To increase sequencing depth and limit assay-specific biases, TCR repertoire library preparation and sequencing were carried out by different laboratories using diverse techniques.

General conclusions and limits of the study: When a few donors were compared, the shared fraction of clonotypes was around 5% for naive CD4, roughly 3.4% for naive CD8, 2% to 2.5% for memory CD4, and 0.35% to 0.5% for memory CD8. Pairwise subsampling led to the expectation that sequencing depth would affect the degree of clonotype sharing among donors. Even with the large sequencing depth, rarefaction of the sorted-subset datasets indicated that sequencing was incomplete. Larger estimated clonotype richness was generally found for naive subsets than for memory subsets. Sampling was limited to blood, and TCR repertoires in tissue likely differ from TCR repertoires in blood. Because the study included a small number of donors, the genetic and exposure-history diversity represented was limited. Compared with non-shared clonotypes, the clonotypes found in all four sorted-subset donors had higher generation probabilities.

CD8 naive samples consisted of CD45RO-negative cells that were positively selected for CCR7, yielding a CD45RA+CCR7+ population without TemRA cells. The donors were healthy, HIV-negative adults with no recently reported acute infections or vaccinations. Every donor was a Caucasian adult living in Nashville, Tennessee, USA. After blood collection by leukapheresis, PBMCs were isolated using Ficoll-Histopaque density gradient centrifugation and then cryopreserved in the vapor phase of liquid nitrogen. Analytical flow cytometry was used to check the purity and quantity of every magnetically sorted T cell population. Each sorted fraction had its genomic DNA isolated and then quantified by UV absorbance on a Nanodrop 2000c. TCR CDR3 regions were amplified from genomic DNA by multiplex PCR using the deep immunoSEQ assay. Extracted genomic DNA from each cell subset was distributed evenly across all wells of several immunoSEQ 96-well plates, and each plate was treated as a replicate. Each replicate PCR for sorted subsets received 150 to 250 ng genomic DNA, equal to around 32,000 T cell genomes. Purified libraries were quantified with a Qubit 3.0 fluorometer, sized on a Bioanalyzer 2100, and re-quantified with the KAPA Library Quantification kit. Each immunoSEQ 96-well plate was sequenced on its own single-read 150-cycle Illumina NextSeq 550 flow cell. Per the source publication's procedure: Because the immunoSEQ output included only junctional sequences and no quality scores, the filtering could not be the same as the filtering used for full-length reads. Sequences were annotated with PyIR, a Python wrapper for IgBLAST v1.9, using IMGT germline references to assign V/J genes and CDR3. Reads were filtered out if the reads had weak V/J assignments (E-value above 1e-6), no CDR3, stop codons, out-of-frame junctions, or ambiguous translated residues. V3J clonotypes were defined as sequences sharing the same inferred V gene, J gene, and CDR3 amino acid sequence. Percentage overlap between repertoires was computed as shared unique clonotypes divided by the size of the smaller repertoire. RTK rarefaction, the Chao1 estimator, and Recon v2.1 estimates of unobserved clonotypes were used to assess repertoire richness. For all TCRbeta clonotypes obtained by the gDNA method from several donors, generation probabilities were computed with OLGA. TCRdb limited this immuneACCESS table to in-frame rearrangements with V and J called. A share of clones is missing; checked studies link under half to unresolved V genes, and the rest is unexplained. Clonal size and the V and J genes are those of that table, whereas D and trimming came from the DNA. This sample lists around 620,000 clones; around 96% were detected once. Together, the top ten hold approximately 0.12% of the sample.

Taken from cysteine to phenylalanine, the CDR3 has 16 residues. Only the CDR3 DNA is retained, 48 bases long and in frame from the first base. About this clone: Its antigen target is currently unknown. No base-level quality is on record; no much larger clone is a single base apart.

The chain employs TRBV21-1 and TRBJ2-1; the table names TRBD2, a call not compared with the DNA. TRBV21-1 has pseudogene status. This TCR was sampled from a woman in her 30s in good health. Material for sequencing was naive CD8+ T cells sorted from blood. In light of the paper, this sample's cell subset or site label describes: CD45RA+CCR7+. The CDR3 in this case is CASEAEREVRYNEQFF. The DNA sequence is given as TGTGCCAGCGAGGCCGAGCGGGAGGTTCGGTACAATGAGCAGTTCTTC.